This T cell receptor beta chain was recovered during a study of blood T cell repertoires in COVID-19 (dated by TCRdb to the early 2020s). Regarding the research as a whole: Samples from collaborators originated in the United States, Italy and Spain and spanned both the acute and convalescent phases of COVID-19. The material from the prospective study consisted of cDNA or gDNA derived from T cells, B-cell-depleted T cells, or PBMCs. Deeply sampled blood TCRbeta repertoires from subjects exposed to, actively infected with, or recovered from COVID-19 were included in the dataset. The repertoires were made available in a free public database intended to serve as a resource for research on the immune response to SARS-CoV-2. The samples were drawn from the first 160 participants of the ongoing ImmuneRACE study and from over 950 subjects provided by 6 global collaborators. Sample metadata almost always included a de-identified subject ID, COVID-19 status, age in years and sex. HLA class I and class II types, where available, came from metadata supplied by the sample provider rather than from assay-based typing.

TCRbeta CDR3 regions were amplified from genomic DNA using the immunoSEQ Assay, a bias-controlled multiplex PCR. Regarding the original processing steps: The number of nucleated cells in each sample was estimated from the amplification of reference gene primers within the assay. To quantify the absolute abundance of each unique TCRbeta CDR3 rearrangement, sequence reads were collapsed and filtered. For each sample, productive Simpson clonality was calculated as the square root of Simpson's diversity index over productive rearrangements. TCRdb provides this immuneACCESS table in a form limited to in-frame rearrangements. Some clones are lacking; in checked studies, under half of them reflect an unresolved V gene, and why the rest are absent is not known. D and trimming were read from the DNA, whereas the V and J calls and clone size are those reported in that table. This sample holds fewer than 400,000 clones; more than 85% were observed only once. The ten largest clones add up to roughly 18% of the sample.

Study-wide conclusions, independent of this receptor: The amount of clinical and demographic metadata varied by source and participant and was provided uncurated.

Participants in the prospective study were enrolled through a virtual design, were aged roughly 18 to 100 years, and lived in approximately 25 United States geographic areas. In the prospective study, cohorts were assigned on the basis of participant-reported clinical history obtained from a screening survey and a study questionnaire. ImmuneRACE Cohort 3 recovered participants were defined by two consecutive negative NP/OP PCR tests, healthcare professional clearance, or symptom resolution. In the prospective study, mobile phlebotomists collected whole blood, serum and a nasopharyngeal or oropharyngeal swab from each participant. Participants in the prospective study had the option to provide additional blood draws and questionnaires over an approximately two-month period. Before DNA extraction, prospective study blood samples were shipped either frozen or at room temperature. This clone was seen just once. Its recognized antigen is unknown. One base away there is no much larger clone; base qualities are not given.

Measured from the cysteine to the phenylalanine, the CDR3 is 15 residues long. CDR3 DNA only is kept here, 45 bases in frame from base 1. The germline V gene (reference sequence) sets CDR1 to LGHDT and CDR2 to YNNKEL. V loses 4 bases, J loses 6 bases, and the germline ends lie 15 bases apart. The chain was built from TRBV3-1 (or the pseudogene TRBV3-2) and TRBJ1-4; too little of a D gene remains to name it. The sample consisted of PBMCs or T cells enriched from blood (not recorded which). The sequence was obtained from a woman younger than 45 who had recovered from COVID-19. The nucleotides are TGTGCCAGCAGCCCACCACGGGGATTGGATGAAAAACTGTTTTTT. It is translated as CASSPPRGLDEKLFF.